The sample holds many counts of the clone carrying this T cell receptor beta chain. The antigen is undetermined. The data belong to a study of Graves' ophthalmopathy and Graves' hyperthyroidism. Ophthalmopathy in the donors was of moderate-to-severe activity, with CAS ≥3, NOSPECS ≥4 and duration under 3 months. Establishment of the diagnosis relied upon clinical symptoms, serum thyroxine, TRAb, thyroid ultrasound and orbital computed tomography. In germline, CDR1 is DFQATT, CDR2 SNEGSKA (reference sequence). V lost 3 bases and J lost 4, with 16 bases in between. CDR3 length: 14 amino acids. CDR3 regions of TCR beta were amplified from RNA transcripts. The first round was an RT-PCR with HTBI primers, and the second round was a multiplex PCR. TCRdb passed the multiplex PCR reads through MiXCR, listing each CDR3 protein once. The data contain approximately 330,000 distinct CDR3 sequences, roughly 15% of them seen just once; the ten biggest clones take up more than 9%.

General study findings and limits: Most thyroid clonotypes with frequency above 0.001 were detected in blood too. At about 69% sensitivity and about 72% specificity, the model predicted progression of the ophthalmopathy.

The sequenced material came from peripheral blood. The chain recombines TRBV20-1 with TRBJ2-7; D perhaps matches TRBD1 (6 bases). This clonotype originated in an adult man with Graves' ophthalmopathy. The CDR3 reads CSARKTGPTYEQYF. As DNA, the CDR3 is TGCAGTGCTAGGAAGACAGGACCTACGTACGAGCAGTACTTC.